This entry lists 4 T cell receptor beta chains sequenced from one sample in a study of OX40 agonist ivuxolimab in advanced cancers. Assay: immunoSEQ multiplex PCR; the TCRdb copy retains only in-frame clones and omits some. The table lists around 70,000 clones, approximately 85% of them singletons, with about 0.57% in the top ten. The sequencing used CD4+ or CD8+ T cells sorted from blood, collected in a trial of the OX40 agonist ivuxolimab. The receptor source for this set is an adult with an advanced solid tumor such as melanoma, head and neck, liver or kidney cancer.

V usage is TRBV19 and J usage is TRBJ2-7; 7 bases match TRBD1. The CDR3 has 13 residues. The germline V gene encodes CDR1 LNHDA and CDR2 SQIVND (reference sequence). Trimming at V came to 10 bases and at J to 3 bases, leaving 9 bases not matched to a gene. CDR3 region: CATMDRRYYEQYF. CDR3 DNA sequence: TGTGCCACCATGGACAGGAGATACTACGAGCAGTACTTC. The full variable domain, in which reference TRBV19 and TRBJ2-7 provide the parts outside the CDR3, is DGGITQSPKYLFRKEGQNVTLSCEQNLNHDAMYWYRQDPGQGLRLIYYSQIVNDFQKGDIAEGYSVSREKKESFPLTVTSAQKNPTAFYLCATMDRRYYEQYFGPGTRLTVT.

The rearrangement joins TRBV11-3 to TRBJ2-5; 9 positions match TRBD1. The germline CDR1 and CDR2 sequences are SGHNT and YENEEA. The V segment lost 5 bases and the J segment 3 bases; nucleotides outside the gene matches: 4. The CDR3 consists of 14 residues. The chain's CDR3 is CASSPRTGEETQYF. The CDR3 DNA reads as TGTGCCAGCAGCCCCCGGACAGGGGAAGAGACCCAGTACTTC. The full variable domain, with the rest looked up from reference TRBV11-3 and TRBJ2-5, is EAGVVQSPRYKIIEKKQPVAFWCNPISGHNTLYWYLQNLGQGPELLIRYENEEAVDDSQLPKDRFSAERLKGVDSTLKIQPAELGDSAVYLCASSPRTGEETQYFGPGTRLLVL.

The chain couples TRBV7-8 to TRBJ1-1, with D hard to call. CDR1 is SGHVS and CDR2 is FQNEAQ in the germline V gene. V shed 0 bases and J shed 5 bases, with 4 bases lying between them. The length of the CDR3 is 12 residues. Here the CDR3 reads CASSLAGTEAFF. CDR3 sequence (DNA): TGTGCCAGCAGCTTAGCAGGGACTGAAGCTTTCTTT.

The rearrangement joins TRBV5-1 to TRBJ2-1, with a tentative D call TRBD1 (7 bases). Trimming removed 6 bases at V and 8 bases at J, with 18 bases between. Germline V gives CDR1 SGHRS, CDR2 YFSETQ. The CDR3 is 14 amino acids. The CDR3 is CASTPTGSSDEQFF. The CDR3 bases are TGCGCCAGCACCCCGACAGGGTCTAGCGATGAGCAGTTCTTC.